The 20 T cell receptor beta chains listed next were all sequenced from one sample in a study of T cell responses to AZD1222 COVID-19 vaccine. Clones were sequenced by immunoSEQ multiplex PCR, and TCRdb holds only the in-frame ones, with some missing. The sample contains over 110,000 clones, about 92% of which appear only once. Sequencing was performed on peripheral blood, taken after recovery from COVID-19. The receptor set was obtained from an adult who had recovered from COVID-19.

V and J are TRBV28 and TRBJ2-7; 13 bases align to TRBD2. This CDR3 has 15 residues. Germline values: CDR1 MDHEN, CDR2 SYDVKM. V lost 5 bases, J lost 2 bases, and 3 bases stayed unmatched. Here the CDR3 reads CASSPGLAGAYEQYF. In DNA form, the CDR3 reads TGTGCCAGCAGTCCCGGACTAGCGGGGGCCTACGAGCAGTACTTC.

The V and J genes are TRBV2 and TRBJ1-5; tentatively, D is TRBD1 (5 bases). CDR3 length equals 14 residues. Germline assignment: CDR1 SNHLY and CDR2 FYNNEI. V shed 5 bases and J shed 3 bases, with 11 bases lying between them. The CDR3 nucleotides are TGTGCCAGCAGTTCAGGGAGGACCAATCAGCCCCAGCATTTT. Translated, it gives CASSSGRTNQPQHF.

This chain uses TRBV16 with TRBJ1-3; weak D call: TRBD1 (5 bases). V gave up 1 base and J gave up 0 bases, with 10 bases separating them. There are 16 residues in the CDR3. Germline V gene sequence: CDR1 KGHSY, CDR2 FQNENV. The CDR3 DNA is TGTGCCAGCAGCCAATTCGGGGGAATCTCTGGAAACACCATATATTTT. This encodes CASSQFGGISGNTIYF.

The chain combines TRBV18 with TRBJ2-5; TRBD2 matches 7 bases. From germline, CDR1 is KGHSH and CDR2 LQKENI. The junction had 4 bases not matched to a gene; V was cut back by 1 base and J by 2 bases. This CDR3 contains 15 residues. The CDR3 DNA sequence: TGTGCCAGCTCACCACAGGGACTACCACAAGAGACCCAGTACTTC. It translates to CASSPQGLPQETQYF.

The chain recombines TRBV7-9 with TRBJ2-1; the match to TRBD2 covers 10 bases. CDR1 is SEHNR and CDR2 is FQNEAQ in the germline V gene (reference sequence). V shed 4 bases, J shed 8 bases, and the junction held 8 bases outside the gene matches. CDR3 length: 15 amino acids. The CDR3, as DNA: TGTGCCAGCAGCTCCCAAGCGGGAGGGCCAGATGAGCAGTTCTTC. Amino acid sequence: CASSSQAGGPDEQFF.

DNA for the CDR3: TGTGCCTGGAGTGTACTAGGAGATAACTATGGCTACACCTTC. This sequence encodes CAWSVLGDNYGYTF. This rearrangement joins TRBV30 to TRBJ1-2, with D unresolved. Trimming left V 0 bases short and J 1 base short, with 9 bases between. The CDR3 contains 14 residues. Germline-derived CDR1 and CDR2 are GTSNPN and SVGIG (reference sequence).

This sequence joins TRBV19 and TRBJ1-5, with a possible D match to TRBD1 (5 bases). V dropped 7 bases and J dropped 4 bases, with 17 bases sitting between them. The CDR3 spans 15 residues. CDR1 LNHDA and CDR2 SQIVND come from the germline V gene (reference sequence). In nucleotides, the CDR3 is TGTGCCAGTAAAACAGGTACGGCTGTGAATCAGCCCCAGCATTTT. It encodes CASKTGTAVNQPQHF.

V usage is TRBV4-1 and J usage is TRBJ2-7, with D possibly matching TRBD1 (6 bases). CDR3 length equals 16 residues. Per germline, CDR1 MGHRA and CDR2 YSYEKL. V was shortened by 0 bases and J by 1 base, with 13 bases between the two germline ends. In DNA form, the CDR3 reads TGCGCCAGCAGCCAAGATGACAGGAGCGGATCCTACGAGCAGTACTTC. Translating it yields CASSQDDRSGSYEQYF.

This chain joins TRBV29-1 and TRBJ1-1; tentative D call: TRBD1 (6 bases). Per the germline V gene, CDR1 is SQVTM and CDR2 is ANQGSEA. V was cut by 0 bases and J by 10 bases, with 9 bases left in between. The CDR3 runs to 11 residues. The CDR3 loop reads CSVEDGGPAFF. In DNA, the CDR3 is TGCAGCGTTGAAGACGGGGGGCCAGCTTTCTTT.

The rearrangement joins TRBV6-1 to TRBJ2-7, with 9 bases lining up with TRBD1. V shed 4 bases and J 2 bases; nucleotides not matched to a gene: 9. The germline V gene encodes CDR1 MNHNS and CDR2 SASEGT. The CDR3 runs 16 residues. CDR3 DNA: TGTGCCAGCAGTGTCCCGGACAGGGGAGTCACCTACGAGCAGTACTTC. The encoded protein is CASSVPDRGVTYEQYF.

The CDR3 is CASSLDAAGGYNEQFF. CDR3 sequence (DNA): TGCGCCAGCAGCTTGGATGCAGCGGGAGGGTACAATGAGCAGTTCTTC. The V gene is TRBV5-1, the J gene TRBJ2-1; 10 bases align to TRBD2. Looked up from germline, CDR1 is SGHRS and CDR2 is YFSETQ. Germline trimming cut 0 bases from V and 4 bases from J; bases unmatched to any gene: 4. This CDR3 is built from 16 residues.

The chain joins TRBV6-6 to TRBJ2-1, with 13 bases that match TRBD2. Germline V gene sequence: CDR1 MNHNY, CDR2 SVGAGI (reference sequence). The V gene end was trimmed by 10 bases and the J gene end by 10 bases; junction bases not matched to a gene: 7. The CDR3 sequence is 13 residues long. CDR3 DNA sequence: TGTGCCACCGCCGGGACTAGCGGGACCGAGCAGTTCTTC. Protein sequence: CATAGTSGTEQFF.

The chain couples TRBV11-2 to TRBJ1-2, with 8 nucleotides matching TRBD1. With 5 bases clipped from V and 2 bases from J, the junction kept 19 bases outside the gene matches. The CDR3 consists of 19 residues. Looked up from germline, CDR1 is SGHAT and CDR2 is FQNNGV. The CDR3 region is CASSHLRRSTRTGNYGYTF. CDR3 bases: TGTGCCAGCAGCCATCTGCGCAGGAGCACGCGGACAGGGAACTATGGCTACACCTTC.

V and J are TRBV6-1 and TRBJ2-7, with D hard to call. In germline, CDR1 is MNHNS, CDR2 SASEGT. V was trimmed by 2 bases and J by 6 bases, leaving 5 bases between them. The CDR3 extends over 11 amino acids. CDR3 in DNA: TGTGCCAGCAGTGAACAGCGCGAGCAGTACTTC. Translated, it gives CASSEQREQYF.

The J gene is TRBJ1-2, the V gene TRBV19; no clear D. Germline-derived CDR1 and CDR2 are LNHDA and SQIVND (reference sequence). The CDR3 loop spans 13 amino acids. V was shortened by 0 bases and J by 1 base, with 3 bases between the two germline ends. The CDR3 is CASSIEGNYGYTF. The CDR3 region has the DNA TGTGCCAGTAGTATAGAGGGTAACTATGGCTACACCTTC.

The rearrangement uses TRBV5-1 and TRBJ2-6, with TRBD1 as a possible D gene (6 bases). Trimming removed 4 bases from V and 1 base from J, with 12 bases in between. This CDR3 contains 16 residues. Germline-derived CDR1 and CDR2 are SGHRS and YFSETQ. This chain's CDR3 is CASSPYRGSGANVLTF. Here the CDR3 DNA reads TGCGCCAGCAGCCCGTATAGGGGGTCTGGGGCCAACGTCCTGACTTTC.

The J gene is TRBJ2-3, the V gene TRBV5-6; D tentatively fits TRBD1 or TRBD2 (7 bases each). V was pared by 3 bases and J by 3 bases, with 17 bases between. The CDR3 runs 16 residues. Germline CDR1 and CDR2: SGHDT and YYEEEE. CDR3 nucleotides: TGTGCCAGCAGCTCCCCACAGGGGAGGGGAACAGATACGCAGTATTTT. It codes for CASSSPQGRGTDTQYF.

J is TRBJ1-4 and V is TRBV28, with D perhaps matching TRBD1 (6 bases). The CDR3 contains 15 residues. With 10 bases removed from V and 2 bases from J, the gap between germline ends came to 17 bases. CDR1 MDHEN and CDR2 SYDVKM come from the germline V gene. The CDR3 DNA sequence: TGTGCCATAGGGCCCGGGGGGCTGACTAATGAAAAACTGTTTTTT. This codes for CAIGPGGLTNEKLFF.

The chain combines TRBV5-6 with TRBJ1-2, with D hard to call. Germline CDR1 SGHDT, CDR2 YYEEEE. This CDR3 is built from 16 residues. V shed 0 bases and J shed 4 bases, with 16 bases lying between them. The CDR3 sequence: CASSLAKWGPLYGYTF. CDR3 nucleotide sequence: TGTGCCAGCAGCTTGGCCAAGTGGGGTCCTCTCTATGGCTACACCTTC.

This chain joins TRBV7-2 and TRBJ2-7; D gene ambiguous. There are 13 residues in the CDR3. The V gene's germline CDR1 is SGHTA and CDR2 FQGNSA. Deletions cut 2 bases from V and 5 bases from J, with 10 bases between. CDR3 in DNA: TGTGCCAGCAGCTTATTAGGAGACGACGAGCAGTACTTC. Translated: CASSLLGDDEQYF.